This TCR beta chain was recorded in a study of blood T cells in healthy people across ages. Regarding this clonotype: Its specificity is unknown. At one end, the junction sequence differs from germline, possibly due to a read error.

A J-beta primer mix and a sample-barcoded 5' primer were used in a second PCR of about 7 to 12 cycles. Via MiXCR, TCRdb re-called the 5' RACE reads, giving one row per CDR3 protein. The sample lists under 2 million distinct CDR3 sequences, about 35% occurring once. Study outcomes and limitations: Significant beta diversity loss was already apparent by age approximately 37, declining roughly linearly.

There are 13 residues in the CDR3. Germline V lookup: CDR1 MDHEN, CDR2 SYDVKM. This clonotype originated in a woman aged 25 to 39 in good health. What was sequenced was blood. The chain couples TRBV28 to TRBJ2-7; 9 bases map to TRBD1. The CDR3 coding sequence is TGTGCCAGCGACAGGGGGGGTTCCTACGAGCACTACTTC. Its protein product is CASDRGGSYEHYF.